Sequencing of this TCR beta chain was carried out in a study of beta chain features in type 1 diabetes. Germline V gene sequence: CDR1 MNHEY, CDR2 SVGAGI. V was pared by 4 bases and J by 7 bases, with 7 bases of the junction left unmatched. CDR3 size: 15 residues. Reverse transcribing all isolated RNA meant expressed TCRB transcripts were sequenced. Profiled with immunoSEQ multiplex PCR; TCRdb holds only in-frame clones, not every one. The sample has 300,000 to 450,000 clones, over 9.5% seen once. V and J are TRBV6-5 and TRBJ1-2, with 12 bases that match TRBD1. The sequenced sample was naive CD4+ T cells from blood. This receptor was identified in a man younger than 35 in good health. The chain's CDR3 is CASSSGQGARGGYTF. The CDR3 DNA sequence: TGTGCCAGCAGTTCGGGACAGGGGGCAAGAGGTGGCTACACCTTC.